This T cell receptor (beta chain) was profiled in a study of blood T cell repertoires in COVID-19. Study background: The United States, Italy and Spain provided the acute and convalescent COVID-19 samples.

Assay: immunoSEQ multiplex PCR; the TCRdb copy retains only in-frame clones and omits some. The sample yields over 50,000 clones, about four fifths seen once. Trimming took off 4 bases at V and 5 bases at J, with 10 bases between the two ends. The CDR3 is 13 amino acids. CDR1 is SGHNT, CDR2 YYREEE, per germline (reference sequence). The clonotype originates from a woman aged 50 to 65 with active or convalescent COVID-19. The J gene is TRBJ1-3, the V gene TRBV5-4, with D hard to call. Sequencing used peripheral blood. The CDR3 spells CASSGGRRNTIYF. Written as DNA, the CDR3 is TGTGCCAGCAGCGGCGGTAGGAGAAACACCATATATTTT.